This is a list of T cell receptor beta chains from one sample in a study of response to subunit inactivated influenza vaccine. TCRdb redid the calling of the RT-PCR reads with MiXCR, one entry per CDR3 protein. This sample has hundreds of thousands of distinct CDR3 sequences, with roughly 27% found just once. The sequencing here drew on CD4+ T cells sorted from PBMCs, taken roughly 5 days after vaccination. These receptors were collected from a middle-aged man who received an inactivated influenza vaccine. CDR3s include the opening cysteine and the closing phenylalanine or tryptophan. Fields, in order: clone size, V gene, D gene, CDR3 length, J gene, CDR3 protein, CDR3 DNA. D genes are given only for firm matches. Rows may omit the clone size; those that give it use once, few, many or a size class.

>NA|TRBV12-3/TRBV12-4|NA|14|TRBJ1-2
CASSLEQRNYGYTF
TGTGCCAGCAGCCTTGAACAGCGTAACTATGGCTACACCTTC
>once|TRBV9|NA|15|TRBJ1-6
CASSVDGVGNSPLHF
TGTGCCAGCAGCGTTGATGGGGTAGGCAATTCACCCCTCCACTTT
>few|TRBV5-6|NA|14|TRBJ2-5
CASSFTDVGETQYF
TGTGCCAGCAGCTTCACGGACGTGGGGGAGACCCAGTACTTC
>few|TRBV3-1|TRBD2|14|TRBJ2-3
CASSRGLAGDTQYF
TGTGCCAGCAGCCGGGGACTAGCGGGTGATACGCAGTATTTT
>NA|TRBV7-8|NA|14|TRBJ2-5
CASSLGIGEETQYF
TGTGCCAGCAGCTTAGGCATAGGGGAAGAGACCCAGTACTTC
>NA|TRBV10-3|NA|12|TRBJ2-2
CASAGGGGELFF
TGTGCCAGCGCCGGGGGAGGAGGGGAGCTGTTTTTT
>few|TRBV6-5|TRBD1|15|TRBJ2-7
CASSYTGTGVYEQYF
TGTGCCAGCAGTTACACGGGGACAGGGGTATACGAGCAGTACTTC
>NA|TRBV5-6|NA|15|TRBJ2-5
CASSLVQGAGETQYF
TGTGCCAGCAGCTTGGTCCAGGGAGCAGGGGAGACCCAGTACTTC
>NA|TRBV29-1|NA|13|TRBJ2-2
CSVATRLTGELFF
TGCAGCGTTGCGACCCGGCTGACCGGGGAGCTGTTTTTT
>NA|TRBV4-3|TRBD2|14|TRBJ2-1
CASSKGLVLGEQFF
TGCGCCAGCAGCAAAGGACTAGTATTAGGTGAGCAGTTCTTC
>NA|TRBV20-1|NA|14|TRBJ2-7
CSARRGASSYEQYF
TGCAGTGCTAGAAGGGGGGCGAGCTCCTACGAGCAGTACTTC
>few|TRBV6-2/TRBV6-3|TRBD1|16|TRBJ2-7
CASSYRSTGVPYEQYF
TGTGCCAGCAGTTACCGATCTACAGGGGTTCCCTACGAGCAGTACTTC
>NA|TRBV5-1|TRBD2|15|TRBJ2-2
CASRASGVNTGELFF
TGCGCCAGCAGGGCCAGCGGGGTGAACACCGGGGAGCTGTTTTTT
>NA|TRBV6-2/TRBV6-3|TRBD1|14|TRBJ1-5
CASSWDRTNQPQHF
TGTGCCAGCAGCTGGGACAGGACCAATCAGCCCCAGCATTTT
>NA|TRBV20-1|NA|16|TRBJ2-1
CSAKGGGLRSYNEQFF
TGCAGTGCTAAAGGGGGGGGGCTGAGGTCCTACAATGAGCAGTTCTTC
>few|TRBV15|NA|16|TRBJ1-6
CATSREISSYNSPLHF
TGTGCCACCAGCAGAGAGATAAGCTCCTATAATTCACCCCTCCACTTT
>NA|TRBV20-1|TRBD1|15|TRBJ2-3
CSAVGPGQAIDTQYF
TGCAGTGCCGTCGGACCGGGACAGGCCATTGATACGCAGTATTTT
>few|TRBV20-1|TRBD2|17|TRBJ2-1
CSARDTSGGKAINEQFF
TGCAGTGCTAGAGATACTAGCGGGGGTAAGGCTATAAATGAGCAGTTCTTC
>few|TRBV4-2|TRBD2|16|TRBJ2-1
CASSQALTSGRNEQFF
TGTGCCAGCAGCCAAGCGCTGACTAGCGGGAGAAATGAGCAGTTCTTC
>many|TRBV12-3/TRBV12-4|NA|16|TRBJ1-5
CASSLEAGLSNQPQHF
TGTGCCAGCAGTTTAGAAGCAGGATTAAGCAATCAGCCCCAGCATTTT
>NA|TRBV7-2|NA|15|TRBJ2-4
CASSLGGDLMWVQYF
TGTGCCAGCAGCTTAGGGGGGGACCTGATGTGGGTTCAGTACTTC
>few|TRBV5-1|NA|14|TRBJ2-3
CASSRSGITDTQYF
TGCGCCAGCAGCCGGTCGGGGATCACAGATACGCAGTATTTT
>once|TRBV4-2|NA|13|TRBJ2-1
CASSWSGGNEQFF
TGTGCCAGCAGTTGGAGTGGGGGCAATGAGCAGTTCTTC
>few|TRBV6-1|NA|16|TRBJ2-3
CASSEIAGVGTDTQYF
TGTGCCAGCAGTGAAATCGCAGGGGTTGGCACAGATACGCAGTATTTT
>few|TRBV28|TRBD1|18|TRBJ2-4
CASSPGQGGILAKNIQYF
TGTGCCAGCAGCCCGGGACAGGGGGGAATTTTAGCCAAAAACATTCAGTACTTC
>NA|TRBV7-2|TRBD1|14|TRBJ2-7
CASSLAGTVAEQYF
TGTGCCAGCAGCTTAGCTGGGACAGTGGCCGAGCAGTACTTC
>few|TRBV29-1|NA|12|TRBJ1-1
CSAARGGTEAFF
TGCAGCGCCGCCCGGGGGGGCACTGAAGCTTTCTTT
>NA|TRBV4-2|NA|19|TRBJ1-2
CASSQDISNLAAGDYGYTF
TGTGCCAGCAGCCAAGATATAAGTAATCTGGCAGCCGGGGACTATGGCTACACCTTC
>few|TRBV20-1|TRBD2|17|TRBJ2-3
CSARGLAGGSTRSTQYF
TGCAGTGCTAGAGGACTAGCGGGGGGTTCTACTAGGAGTACGCAGTATTTT
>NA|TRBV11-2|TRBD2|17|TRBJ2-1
CASSLWPSKRGYNEQFF
TGTGCCAGCAGCTTATGGCCCTCCAAGCGGGGGTACAATGAGCAGTTCTTC
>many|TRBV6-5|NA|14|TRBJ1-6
CASSYTQSSSPLHF
TGTGCCAGCAGTTACACACAGTCGTCTTCACCCCTCCACTTT
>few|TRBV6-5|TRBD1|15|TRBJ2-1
CASSSRQGVVGEQFF
TGTGCCAGCAGTTCACGACAGGGGGTTGTGGGTGAGCAGTTCTTC
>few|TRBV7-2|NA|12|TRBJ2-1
CASSSYYNEQFF
TGTGCCAGCAGCTCCTACTACAATGAGCAGTTCTTC
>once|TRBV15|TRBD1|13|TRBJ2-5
CATNDRGWDSQYF
TGTGCCACCAACGACAGGGGTTGGGATTCCCAGTACTTC
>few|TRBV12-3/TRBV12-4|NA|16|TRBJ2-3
CASSFLRGLSTDTQYF
TGTGCCAGCAGTTTTCTGCGGGGGCTTAGCACAGATACGCAGTATTTT
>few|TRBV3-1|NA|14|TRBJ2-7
CASSQEGLTYEQYF
TGTGCCAGCAGCCAAGAGGGTCTTACCTACGAGCAGTACTTC
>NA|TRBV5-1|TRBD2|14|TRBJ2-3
CASSLGLASDTQYF
TGCGCCAGCAGCTTGGGACTAGCATCAGATACGCAGTATTTT
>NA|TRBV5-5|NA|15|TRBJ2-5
CASSLVGGPRETQYF
TGTGCCAGCAGCTTGGTTGGGGGCCCACGGGAGACCCAGTACTTC
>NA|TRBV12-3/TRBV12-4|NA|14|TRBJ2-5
CASRPDRYQETQYF
TGTGCCAGCAGACCGGACAGATACCAAGAGACCCAGTACTTC